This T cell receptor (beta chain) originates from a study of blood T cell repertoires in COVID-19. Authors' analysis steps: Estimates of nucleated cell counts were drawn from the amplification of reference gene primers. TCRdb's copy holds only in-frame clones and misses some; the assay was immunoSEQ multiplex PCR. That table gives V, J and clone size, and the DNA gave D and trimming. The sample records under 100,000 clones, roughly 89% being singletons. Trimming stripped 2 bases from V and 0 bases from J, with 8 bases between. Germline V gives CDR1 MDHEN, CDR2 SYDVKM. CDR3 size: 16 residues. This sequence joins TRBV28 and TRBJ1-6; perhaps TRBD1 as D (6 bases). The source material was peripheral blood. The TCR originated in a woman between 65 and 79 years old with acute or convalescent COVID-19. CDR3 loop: CASSLQGPSYNSPLHF. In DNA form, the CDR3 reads TGTGCCAGCAGTTTACAGGGGCCCTCCTATAATTCACCCCTCCACTTT. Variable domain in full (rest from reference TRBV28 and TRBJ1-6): DVKVTQSSRYLVKRTGEKVFLECVQDMDHENMFWYRQDPGLGLRLIYFSYDVKMKEKGDIPEGYSVSREKKERFSLILESASTNQTSMYLCASSLQGPSYNSPLHFGNGTRLTVT.